The entry below describes one T cell receptor (beta chain). Its antigen is unknown. The sample is drawn from a study of response to subunit inactivated influenza vaccine. Study-level points and caveats: Each seasonal influenza vaccination recruits few new T cells, the authors suggested.

Germline V lookup: CDR1 MGHRA, CDR2 YSYEKL. V gave up 6 bases and J gave up 5 bases, with 19 bases separating them. The CDR3 is 15 amino acids. A single record per CDR3 protein comes from TCRdb applying MiXCR to the RT-PCR reads. Of a few hundred thousand distinct CDR3 sequences listed, 21% are singletons. The chain joins TRBV4-1 to TRBJ2-5; D is unresolved. This TCR was sampled from a man between 50 and 70 years old who received an inactivated influenza vaccine. The sample was PBMCs from blood, taken 21 months after vaccination. The CDR3 loop is CASSGTPSPGETQYF. CDR3 in DNA: TGCGCCAGCAGTGGTACCCCCAGCCCCGGGGAGACCCAGTACTTC.